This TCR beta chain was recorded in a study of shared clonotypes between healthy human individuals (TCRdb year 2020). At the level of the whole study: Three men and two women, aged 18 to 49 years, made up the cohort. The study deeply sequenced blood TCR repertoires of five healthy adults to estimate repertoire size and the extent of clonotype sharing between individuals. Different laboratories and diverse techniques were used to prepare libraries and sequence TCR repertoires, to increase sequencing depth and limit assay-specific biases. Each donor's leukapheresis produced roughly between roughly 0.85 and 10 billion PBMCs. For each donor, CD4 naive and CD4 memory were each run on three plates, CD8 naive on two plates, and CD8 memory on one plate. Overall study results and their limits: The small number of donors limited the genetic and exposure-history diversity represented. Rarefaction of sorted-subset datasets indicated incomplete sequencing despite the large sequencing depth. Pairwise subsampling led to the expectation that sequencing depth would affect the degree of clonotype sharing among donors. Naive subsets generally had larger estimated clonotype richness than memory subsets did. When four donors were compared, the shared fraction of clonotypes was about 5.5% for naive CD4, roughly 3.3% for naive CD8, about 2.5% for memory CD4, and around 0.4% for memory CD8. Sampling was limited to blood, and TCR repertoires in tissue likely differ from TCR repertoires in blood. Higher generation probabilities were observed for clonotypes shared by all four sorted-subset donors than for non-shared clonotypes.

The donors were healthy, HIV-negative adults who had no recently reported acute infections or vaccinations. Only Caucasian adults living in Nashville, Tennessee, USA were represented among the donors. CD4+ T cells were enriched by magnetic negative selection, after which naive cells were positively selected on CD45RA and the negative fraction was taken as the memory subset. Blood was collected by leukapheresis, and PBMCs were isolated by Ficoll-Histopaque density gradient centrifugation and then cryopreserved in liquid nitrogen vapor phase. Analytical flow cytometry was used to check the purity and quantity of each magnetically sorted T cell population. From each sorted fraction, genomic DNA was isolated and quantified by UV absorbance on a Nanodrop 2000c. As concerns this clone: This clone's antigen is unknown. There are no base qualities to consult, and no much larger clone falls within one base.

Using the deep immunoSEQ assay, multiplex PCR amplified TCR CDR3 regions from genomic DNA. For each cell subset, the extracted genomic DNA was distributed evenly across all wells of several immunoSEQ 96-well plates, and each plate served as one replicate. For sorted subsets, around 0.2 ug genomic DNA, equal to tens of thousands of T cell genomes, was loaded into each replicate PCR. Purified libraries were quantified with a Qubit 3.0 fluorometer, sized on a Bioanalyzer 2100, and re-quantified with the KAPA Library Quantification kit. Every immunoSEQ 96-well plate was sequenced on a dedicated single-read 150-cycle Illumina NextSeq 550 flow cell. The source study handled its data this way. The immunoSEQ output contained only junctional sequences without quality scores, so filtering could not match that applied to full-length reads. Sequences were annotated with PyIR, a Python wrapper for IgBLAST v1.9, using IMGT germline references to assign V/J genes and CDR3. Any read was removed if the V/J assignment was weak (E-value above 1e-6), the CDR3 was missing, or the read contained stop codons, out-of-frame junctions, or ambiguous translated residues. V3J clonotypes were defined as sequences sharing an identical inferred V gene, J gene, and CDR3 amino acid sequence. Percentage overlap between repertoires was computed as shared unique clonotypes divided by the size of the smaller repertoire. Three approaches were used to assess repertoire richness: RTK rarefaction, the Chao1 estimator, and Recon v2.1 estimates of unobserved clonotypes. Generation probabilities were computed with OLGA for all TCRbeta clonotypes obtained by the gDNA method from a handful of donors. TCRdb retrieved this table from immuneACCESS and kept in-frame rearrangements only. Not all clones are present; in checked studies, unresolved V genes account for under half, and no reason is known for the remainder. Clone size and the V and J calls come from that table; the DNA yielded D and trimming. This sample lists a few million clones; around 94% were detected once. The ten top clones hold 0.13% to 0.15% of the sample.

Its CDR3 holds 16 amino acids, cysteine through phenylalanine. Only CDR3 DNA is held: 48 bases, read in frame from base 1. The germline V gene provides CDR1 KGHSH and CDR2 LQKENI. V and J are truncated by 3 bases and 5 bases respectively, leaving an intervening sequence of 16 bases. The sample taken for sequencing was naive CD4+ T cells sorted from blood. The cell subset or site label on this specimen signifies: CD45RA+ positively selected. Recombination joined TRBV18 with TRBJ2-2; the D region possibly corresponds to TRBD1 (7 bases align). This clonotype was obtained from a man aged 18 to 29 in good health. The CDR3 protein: CASSPQRQGGTGELFF. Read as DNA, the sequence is TGTGCCAGCTCACCCCAACGACAGGGAGGTACCGGGGAGCTGTTTTTT.